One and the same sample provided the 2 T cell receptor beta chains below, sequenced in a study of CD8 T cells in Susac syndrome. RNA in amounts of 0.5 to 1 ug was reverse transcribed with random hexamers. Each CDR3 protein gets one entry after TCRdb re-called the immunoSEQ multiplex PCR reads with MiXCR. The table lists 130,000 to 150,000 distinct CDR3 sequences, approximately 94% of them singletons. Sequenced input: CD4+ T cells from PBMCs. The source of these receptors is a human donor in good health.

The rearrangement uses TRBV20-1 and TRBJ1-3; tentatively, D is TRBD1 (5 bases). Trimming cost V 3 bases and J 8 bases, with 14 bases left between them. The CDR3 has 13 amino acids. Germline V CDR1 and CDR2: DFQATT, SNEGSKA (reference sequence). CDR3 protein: CSASKGKADTIYF. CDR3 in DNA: TGCAGTGCTAGCAAGGGGAAGGCGGACACCATATATTTT.

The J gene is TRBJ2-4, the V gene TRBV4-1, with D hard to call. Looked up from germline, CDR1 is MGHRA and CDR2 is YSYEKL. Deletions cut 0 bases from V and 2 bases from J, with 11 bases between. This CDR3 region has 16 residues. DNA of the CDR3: TGCGCCAGCAGCCAAGACGCTCGGGTTACCAAAAACATTCAGTACTTC. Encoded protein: CASSQDARVTKNIQYF.